These 3 T cell receptor beta chains originate from one sample sequenced in a study of CD8 T cells in ankylosing spondylitis. TCRdb used MiXCR to reprocess the 5' RACE reads, holding one entry per CDR3 protein. The sample lists about 150,000 distinct CDR3 sequences, under 35% occurring once. The specimen sequenced was synovial fluid, either unsorted or a sorted T cell fraction (not recorded which). The source is a male donor with ankylosing spondylitis.

The rearrangement joins TRBV10-2 to TRBJ2-5, with TRBD2 identical over 9 bases. J gave up 5 bases and V 7 bases, and 17 bases lay outside the gene matches. Germline CDR1 reads WSHSY; CDR2 reads SAAADI. This CDR3 spans 17 amino acids. The CDR3 loop reads CASTSPVGSGGFETQYF. DNA for the CDR3: TGCGCCAGCACAAGCCCGGTTGGCAGCGGGGGGTTTGAGACCCAGTACTTC.

This chain connects TRBV6-1 to TRBJ1-2, with D possibly matching TRBD1 (5 bases). V lost 6 bases to trimming and J lost 5 bases, with 10 bases between them. CDR1 MNHNS and CDR2 SASEGT come from the germline V gene. This CDR3 has 12 residues. In nucleotides, the CDR3 is TGTGCCAGCAGCCCGACAGAGTATGGCTACACCTTC. Protein: CASSPTEYGYTF.

V and J are TRBV2 and TRBJ2-7, with D maybe TRBD2 (6 bases). Germline CDR1 and CDR2: SNHLY and FYNNEI. The CDR3 has 13 amino acids. V gave up 3 bases and J gave up 0 bases, with 6 bases separating them. CDR3 nucleotides: TGTGCCAGCAGTGAGGACTACTCCTACGAGCAGTACTTC. This encodes CASSEDYSYEQYF.